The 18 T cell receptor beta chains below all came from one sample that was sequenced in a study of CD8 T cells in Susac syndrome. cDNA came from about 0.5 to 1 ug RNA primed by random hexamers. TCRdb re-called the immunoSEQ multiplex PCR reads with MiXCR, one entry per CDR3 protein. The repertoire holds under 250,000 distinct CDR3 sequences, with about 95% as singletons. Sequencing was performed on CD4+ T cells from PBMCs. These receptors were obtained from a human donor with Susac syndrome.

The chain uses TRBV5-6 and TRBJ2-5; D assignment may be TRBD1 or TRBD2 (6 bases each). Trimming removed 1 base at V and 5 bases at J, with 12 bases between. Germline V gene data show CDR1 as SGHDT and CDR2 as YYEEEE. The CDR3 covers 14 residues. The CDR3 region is CASSLTGARETQYF. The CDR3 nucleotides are TGTGCCAGCAGCTTGACGGGGGCTAGGGAGACCCAGTACTTC.

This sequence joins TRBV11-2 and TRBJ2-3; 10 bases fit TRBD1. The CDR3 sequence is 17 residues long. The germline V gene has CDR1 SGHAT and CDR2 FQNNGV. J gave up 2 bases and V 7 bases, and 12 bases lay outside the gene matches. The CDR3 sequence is CASNPRTGTGVTDTQYF. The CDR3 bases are TGTGCCAGCAACCCACGTACCGGGACAGGGGTCACAGATACGCAGTATTTT.

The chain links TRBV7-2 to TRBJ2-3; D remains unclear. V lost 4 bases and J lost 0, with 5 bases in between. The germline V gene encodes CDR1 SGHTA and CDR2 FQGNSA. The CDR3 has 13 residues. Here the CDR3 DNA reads TGTGCCAGCAGCTCAACTAGCACAGATACGCAGTATTTT. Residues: CASSSTSTDTQYF. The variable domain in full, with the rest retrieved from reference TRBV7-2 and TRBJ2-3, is GAGVSQSPSNKVTEKGKDVELRCDPISGHTALYWYRQSLGQGLEFLIYFQGNSAPDKSGLPSDRFSAERTGGSVSTLTIQRTQQEDSAVYLCASSSTSTDTQYFGPGTRLTVL.

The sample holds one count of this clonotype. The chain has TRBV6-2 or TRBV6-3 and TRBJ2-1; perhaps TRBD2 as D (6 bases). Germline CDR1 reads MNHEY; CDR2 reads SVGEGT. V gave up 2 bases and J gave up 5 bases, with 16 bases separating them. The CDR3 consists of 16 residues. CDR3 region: CASSYKGRGADNEQFF. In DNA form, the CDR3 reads TGTGCCAGCAGTTACAAAGGGCGGGGAGCAGACAATGAGCAGTTCTTC.

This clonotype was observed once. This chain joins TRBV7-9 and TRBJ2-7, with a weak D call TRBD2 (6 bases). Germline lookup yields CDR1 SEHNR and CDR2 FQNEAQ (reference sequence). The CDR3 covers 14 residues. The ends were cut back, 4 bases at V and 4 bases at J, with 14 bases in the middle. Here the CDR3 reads CASSSVAGRYEQYF. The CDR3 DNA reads TGTGCCAGCAGCTCGGTGGCAGGGAGGTACGAGCAGTACTTC.

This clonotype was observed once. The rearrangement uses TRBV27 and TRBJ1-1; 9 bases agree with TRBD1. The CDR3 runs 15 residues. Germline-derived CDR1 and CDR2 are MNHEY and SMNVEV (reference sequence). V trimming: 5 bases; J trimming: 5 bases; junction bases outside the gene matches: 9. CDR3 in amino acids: CASSTWDRVKTEAFF. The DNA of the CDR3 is TGTGCCAGCAGTACCTGGGACAGGGTCAAGACTGAAGCTTTCTTT.

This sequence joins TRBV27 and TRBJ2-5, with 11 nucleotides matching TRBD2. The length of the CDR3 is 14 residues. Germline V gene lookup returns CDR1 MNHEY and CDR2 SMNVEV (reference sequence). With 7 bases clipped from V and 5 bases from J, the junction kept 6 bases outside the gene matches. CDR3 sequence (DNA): TGTGCCAGCATGACTAGCGGGGTTTGGGAGACCCAGTACTTC. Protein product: CASMTSGVWETQYF.

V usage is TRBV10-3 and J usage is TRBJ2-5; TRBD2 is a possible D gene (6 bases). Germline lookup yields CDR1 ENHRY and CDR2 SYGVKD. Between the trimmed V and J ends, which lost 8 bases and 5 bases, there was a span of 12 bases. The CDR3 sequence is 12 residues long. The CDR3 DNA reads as TGTGCCATCGGGGCAAGCGGGGAGACCCAGTACTTC. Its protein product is CAIGASGETQYF.

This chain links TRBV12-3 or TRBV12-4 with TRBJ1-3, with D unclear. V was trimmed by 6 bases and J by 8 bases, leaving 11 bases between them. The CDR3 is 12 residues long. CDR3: CASSFFGDTIYF. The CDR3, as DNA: TGTGCCAGCAGCTTTTTCGGGGACACCATATATTTT.

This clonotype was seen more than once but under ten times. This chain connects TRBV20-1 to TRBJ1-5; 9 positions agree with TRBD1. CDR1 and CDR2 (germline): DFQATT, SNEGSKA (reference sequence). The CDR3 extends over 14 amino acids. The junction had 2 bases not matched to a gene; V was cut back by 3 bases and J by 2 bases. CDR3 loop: CSARDRGGNQPQHF. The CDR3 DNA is TGCAGTGCTAGGGACAGGGGTGGCAATCAGCCCCAGCATTTT.

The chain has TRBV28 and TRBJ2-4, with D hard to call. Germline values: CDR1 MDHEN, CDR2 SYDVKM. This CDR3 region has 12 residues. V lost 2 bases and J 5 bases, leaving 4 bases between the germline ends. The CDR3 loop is CASSLNENIQYF. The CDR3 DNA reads TGTGCCAGCAGTTTAAACGAAAACATTCAGTACTTC.

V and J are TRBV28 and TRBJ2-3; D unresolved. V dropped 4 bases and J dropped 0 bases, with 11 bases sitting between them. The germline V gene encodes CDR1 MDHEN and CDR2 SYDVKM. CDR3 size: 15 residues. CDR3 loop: CASSSTRPSTDTQYF. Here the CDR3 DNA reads TGTGCCAGCAGTTCAACACGACCTAGCACAGATACGCAGTATTTT.

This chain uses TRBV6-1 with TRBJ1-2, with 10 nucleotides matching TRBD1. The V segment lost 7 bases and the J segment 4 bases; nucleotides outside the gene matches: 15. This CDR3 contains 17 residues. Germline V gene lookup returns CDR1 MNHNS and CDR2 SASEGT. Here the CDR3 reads CASTPHVGTGEIYGYTF. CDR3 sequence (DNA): TGTGCCAGCACCCCCCACGTGGGGACAGGGGAGATCTATGGCTACACCTTC.

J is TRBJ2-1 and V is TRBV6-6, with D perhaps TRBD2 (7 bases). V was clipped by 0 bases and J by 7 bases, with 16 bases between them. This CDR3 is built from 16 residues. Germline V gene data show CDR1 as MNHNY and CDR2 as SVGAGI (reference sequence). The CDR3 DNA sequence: TGTGCCAGCAGTTACTCGGCACGGGGGGCGGGTAATGAGCAGTTCTTC. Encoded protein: CASSYSARGAGNEQFF.

In DNA form, the CDR3 reads TGTGCCAGCAGCCCGCGGGTAGCGGGGGGCCTAACCTACGAGCAGTACTTC. Protein: CASSPRVAGGLTYEQYF. The rearrangement uses TRBV7-8 and TRBJ2-7, with 10 bases identical to TRBD2. CDR3 length equals 17 residues. Germline CDR1 is SGHVS and CDR2 is FQNEAQ. Losses at the gene ends were 5 bases for V and 2 bases for J; bases not matched to a gene: 12.

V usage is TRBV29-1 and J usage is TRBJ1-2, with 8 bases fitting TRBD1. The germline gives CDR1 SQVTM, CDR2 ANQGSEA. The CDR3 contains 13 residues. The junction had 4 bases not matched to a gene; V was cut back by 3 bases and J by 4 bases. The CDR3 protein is CSVDATGVYGYTF. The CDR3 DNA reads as TGCAGCGTTGACGCGACAGGGGTCTATGGCTACACCTTC.

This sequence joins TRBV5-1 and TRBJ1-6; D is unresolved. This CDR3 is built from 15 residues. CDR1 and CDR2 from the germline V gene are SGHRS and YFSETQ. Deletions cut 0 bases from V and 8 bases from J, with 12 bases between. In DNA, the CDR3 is TGCGCCAGCAGCTTGGAAGTTTTGACTGATTCACCCCTCCACTTT. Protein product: CASSLEVLTDSPLHF.

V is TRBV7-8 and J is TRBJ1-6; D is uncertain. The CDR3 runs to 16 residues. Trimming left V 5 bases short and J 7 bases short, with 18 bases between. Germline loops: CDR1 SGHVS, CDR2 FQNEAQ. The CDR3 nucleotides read TGTGCCAGCAGCAAAATAGTTCGGGGAGGCAATTCACCCCTCCACTTT. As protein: CASSKIVRGGNSPLHF.